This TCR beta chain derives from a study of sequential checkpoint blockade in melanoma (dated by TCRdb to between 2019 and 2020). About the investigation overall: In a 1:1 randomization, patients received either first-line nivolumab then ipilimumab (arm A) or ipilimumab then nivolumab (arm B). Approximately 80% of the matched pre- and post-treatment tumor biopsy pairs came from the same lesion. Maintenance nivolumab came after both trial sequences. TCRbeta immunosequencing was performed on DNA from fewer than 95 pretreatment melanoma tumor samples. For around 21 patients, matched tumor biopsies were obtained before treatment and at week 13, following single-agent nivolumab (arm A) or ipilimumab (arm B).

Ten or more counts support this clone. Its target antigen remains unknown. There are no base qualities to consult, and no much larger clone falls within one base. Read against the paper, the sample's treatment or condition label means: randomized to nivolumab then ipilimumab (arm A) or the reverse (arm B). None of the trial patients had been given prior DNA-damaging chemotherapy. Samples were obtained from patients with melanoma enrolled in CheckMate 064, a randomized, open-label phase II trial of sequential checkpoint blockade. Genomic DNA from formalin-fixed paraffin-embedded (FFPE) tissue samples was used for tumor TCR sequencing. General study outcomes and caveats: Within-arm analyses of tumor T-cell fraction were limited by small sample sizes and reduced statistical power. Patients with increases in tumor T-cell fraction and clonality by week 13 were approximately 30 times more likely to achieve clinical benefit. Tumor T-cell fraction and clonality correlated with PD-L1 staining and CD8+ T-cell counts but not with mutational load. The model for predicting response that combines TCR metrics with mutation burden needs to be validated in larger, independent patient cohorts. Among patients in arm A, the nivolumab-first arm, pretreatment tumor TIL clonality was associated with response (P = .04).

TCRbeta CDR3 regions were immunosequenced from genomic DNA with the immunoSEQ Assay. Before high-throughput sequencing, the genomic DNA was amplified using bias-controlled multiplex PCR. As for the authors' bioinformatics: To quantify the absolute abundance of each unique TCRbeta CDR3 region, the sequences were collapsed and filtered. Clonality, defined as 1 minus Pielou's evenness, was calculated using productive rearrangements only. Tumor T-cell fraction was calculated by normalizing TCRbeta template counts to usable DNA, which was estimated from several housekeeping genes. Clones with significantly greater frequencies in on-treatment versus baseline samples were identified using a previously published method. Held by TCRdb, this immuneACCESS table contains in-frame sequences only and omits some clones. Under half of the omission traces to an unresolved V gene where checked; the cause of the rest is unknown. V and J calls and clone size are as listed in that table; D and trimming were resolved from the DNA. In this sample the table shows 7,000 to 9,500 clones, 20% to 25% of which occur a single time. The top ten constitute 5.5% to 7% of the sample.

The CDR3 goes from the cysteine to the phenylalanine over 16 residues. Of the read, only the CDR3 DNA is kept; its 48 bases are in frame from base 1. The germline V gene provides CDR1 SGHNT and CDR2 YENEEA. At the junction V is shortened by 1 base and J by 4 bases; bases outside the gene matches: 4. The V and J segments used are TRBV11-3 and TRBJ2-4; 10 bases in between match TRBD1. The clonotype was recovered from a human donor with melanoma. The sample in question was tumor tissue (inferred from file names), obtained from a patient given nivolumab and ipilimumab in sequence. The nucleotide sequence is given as TGTGCCAGCAGCTTAGGCGGGACAGGGGCAAAAAACATTCAGTACTTC. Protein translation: CASSLGGTGAKNIQYF.